These 20 T cell receptor beta chains were sequenced from one sample in a study of graft-versus-host responses after intestinal transplantation (dated by TCRdb to the early 2020s). Receptors were amplified or captured by the immunoSEQ multiplex PCR assay. The source is immuneACCESS, and TCRdb retained only in-frame sequences with V and J called. Part of the clones is not carried over; for the studies checked, unresolved V genes explain less than half of this, and the remainder is unexplained. The sample records about 30,000 clones, roughly 85% of which are singletons. Roughly 10% of the sample belongs to the ten largest clones. The sequences come from PBMCs, collected roughly 68 weeks after intestinal transplantation. These receptor sequences come from a human patient who received an intestinal transplant, so some T cells may come from the graft donor.

This clone was detected only once. The rearrangement links TRBV7-7 to TRBJ2-2; possible D gene TRBD1, 5 bases. CDR3 length equals 17 residues. Trimming left V 1 base short and J 5 bases short, with 17 bases between. The germline CDR1 and CDR2 sequences are SSHAT and FNYEAQ (reference sequence). The CDR3 DNA is TGTGCCAGCAGCTTAGGCCGCCAAAAGGGGTTAACCGGGGAGCTGTTTTTT. Its translation is CASSLGRQKGLTGELFF.

The chain couples TRBV7-3 to TRBJ1-1, with D possibly TRBD1 on 5 matching bases. The CDR3 has 14 residues. Germline CDR1 is SGHTA and CDR2 is FQGTGA. V gave up 5 bases and J gave up 5 bases, with 15 bases separating them. CDR3 amino acids: CASSPRTGGTEAFF. The CDR3 DNA sequence: TGTGCCAGCAGCCCCCGGACGGGGGGGACTGAAGCTTTCTTT.

The chain links TRBV27 to TRBJ2-7; D ambiguous. CDR3 length: 16 amino acids. CDR1 is MNHEY, CDR2 SMNVEV, per germline (reference sequence). V was pared by 5 bases and J by 0 bases, with 17 bases between. Written as DNA, the CDR3 is TGTGCCAGCAGTCCCATTCGAGGAAGGCCCTCCTACGAGCAGTACTTC. Its protein is CASSPIRGRPSYEQYF.

The chain joins TRBV5-1 to TRBJ2-5; D perhaps matches TRBD1 (6 bases). Per the germline V gene, CDR1 is SGHRS and CDR2 is YFSETQ. The length of the CDR3 is 14 residues. V was cut by 5 bases and J by 1 base, with 12 bases left in between. This chain's CDR3 is CASSYEGVQETQYF. The CDR3 bases are TGCGCCAGCAGTTACGAGGGGGTCCAAGAGACCCAGTACTTC.

The CDR3 sequence is CASSFIRQNYGYTF. The CDR3 DNA follows: TGTGCCAGCAGCTTCATTCGACAGAACTATGGCTACACCTTC. The chain combines TRBV5-5 with TRBJ1-2; weak D call: TRBD1 (5 bases). The CDR3 spans 14 residues. Deletions cut 2 bases from V and 2 bases from J, with 10 bases between. Germline lookup yields CDR1 SGHKS and CDR2 YYEKEE (reference sequence).

The table lists this clone with a count of one. The chain has TRBV28 and TRBJ1-2; 10 nucleotides match TRBD1. This CDR3 comprises 13 residues. CDR1 is MDHEN and CDR2 is SYDVKM in the germline V gene. The ends lost 7 bases at V and 6 bases at J; junction bases unmatched: 5. The CDR3 DNA reads as TGTGCCAGCATCCCGGGACAGGGGAATGGCTACACCTTC. This codes for CASIPGQGNGYTF.

The CDR3 DNA follows: TGTGCCAGTTCCATTGGGGGAAACAATCAGCCCCAGCATTTT. This translates into CASSIGGNNQPQHF. V usage is TRBV19 and J usage is TRBJ1-5; tentative D call: TRBD1 (5 bases). Germline-derived CDR1 and CDR2 are LNHDA and SQIVND (reference sequence). V was pared by 8 bases and J by 3 bases, with 14 bases between. This CDR3 has 14 residues.

The rearrangement joins TRBV5-4 to TRBJ1-2; 8 bases line up with TRBD1. The ends lost 5 bases at V and 7 bases at J; junction bases unmatched: 7. Germline-derived CDR1 and CDR2 are SGHNT and YYREEE (reference sequence). This CDR3 has 13 residues. CDR3 bases: TGTGCCAGCAGTTCGACAGGGGTCACTGGCTACACCTTC. It specifies CASSSTGVTGYTF.

J is TRBJ2-2 and V is TRBV4-1, with D possibly being TRBD2 (6 bases). Germline values: CDR1 MGHRA, CDR2 YSYEKL. Trimming stripped 5 bases from V and 4 bases from J, with 23 bases between. This CDR3 has 18 amino acids. The CDR3: CASSTTGGTPGRTGELFF. The CDR3 DNA sequence: TGCGCCAGCAGCACGACCGGCGGGACCCCGGGACGCACCGGGGAGCTGTTTTTT.

A single count supports this clone. The V call is TRBV4-1, the J call TRBJ2-7, with 7 nucleotides matching TRBD1. The length of the CDR3 is 14 residues. In germline, CDR1 is MGHRA, CDR2 YSYEKL. V was pared by 4 bases and J by 3 bases, with 6 bases of the junction left unmatched. The CDR3 protein is CASSPPGQVYEQYF. As DNA, the CDR3 is TGCGCCAGCAGCCCTCCTGGACAGGTCTACGAGCAGTACTTC.

V and J are TRBV6-1 and TRBJ1-2, with TRBD1 identical over 8 bases. Germline V lookup: CDR1 MNHNS, CDR2 SASEGT. Trimming cost V 8 bases and J 2 bases; bases outside gene matches: 7. The length of the CDR3 is 14 residues. In DNA form, the CDR3 reads TGTGCCAGCCTGGGACAGGACAAAAACTATGGCTACACCTTC. Translated: CASLGQDKNYGYTF.

The rearrangement links TRBV13 to TRBJ1-1; the D is unclear. CDR1 is PRHDT, CDR2 FYEKMQ, per germline (reference sequence). Trimming stripped 5 bases from V and 2 bases from J, with 12 bases between. The CDR3 covers 14 residues. The CDR3 DNA is TGTGCCAGCAGCCCCGGACCCCTCAACACTGAAGCTTTCTTT. It encodes CASSPGPLNTEAFF. The complete variable domain, with remaining parts taken from reference TRBV13 and TRBJ1-1, reads AAGVIQSPRHLIKEKRETATLKCYPIPRHDTVYWYQQGPGQDPQFLISFYEKMQSDKGSIPDRFSAQQFSDYHSELNMSSLELGDSALYFCASSPGPLNTEAFFGQGTRLTVV.

This clone appeared once. J is TRBJ2-3 and V is TRBV6-1, with 7 positions matching TRBD1. Unmatched junction bases numbered 8, after V lost 5 bases and J lost 6 bases. CDR3 size: 14 residues. Germline V gives CDR1 MNHNS, CDR2 SASEGT. DNA for the CDR3: TGTGCCAGCAGTACAGGGGACCCCCTGGATACGCAGTATTTT. Its translation: CASSTGDPLDTQYF.

The J gene is TRBJ2-2, the V gene TRBV28; D is unclear. V lost 3 bases to trimming and J lost 2 bases, with 7 bases between them. The CDR3 is 14 residues long. The V gene's germline CDR1 is MDHEN and CDR2 SYDVKM. In DNA form, the CDR3 reads TGTGCCAGCAGTTTCGACTCCAACACCGGGGAGCTGTTTTTT. Its translation is CASSFDSNTGELFF.

The V call is TRBV19, the J call TRBJ1-1; the D gene is possibly TRBD1 (5 bases). Per the germline V gene, CDR1 is LNHDA and CDR2 is SQIVND (reference sequence). The CDR3 length is 15 residues. Deletions cut 1 base from V and 1 base from J, with 10 bases between. The CDR3 sequence is CASSIGQGRNTEAFF. In DNA, the CDR3 is TGTGCCAGTAGTATAGGGCAGGGAAGGAACACTGAAGCTTTCTTT.

J is TRBJ2-1 and V is TRBV5-8, with TRBD1 identical over 9 bases. J lost 7 bases, V lost 4 bases, and 12 bases had no gene match. This CDR3 is built from 16 residues. Germline CDR1 reads SGHTS; CDR2 reads YDEGEE. The CDR3 region is CASSTGRDRALNEQFF. The CDR3 coding sequence is TGTGCCAGCAGCACAGGCCGGGACAGGGCTTTGAATGAGCAGTTCTTC. Drawing the rest from reference TRBV5-8 and TRBJ2-1, the complete variable domain is EAGVTQSPTHLIKTRGQQATLRCSPISGHTSVYWYQQALGLGLQFLLWYDEGEERNRGNFPPRFSGRQFPNYSSELNVNALELEDSALYLCASSTGRDRALNEQFFGPGTRLTVL.

The gene calls are TRBV7-9 and TRBJ1-2, with TRBD1 as a possible D gene (5 bases). Germline CDR1 SEHNR, CDR2 FQNEAQ (reference sequence). This CDR3 contains 13 residues. V gave up 1 base and J gave up 2 bases, with 5 bases separating them. As DNA, the CDR3 is TGTGCCAGCAGCTTAGGGGGGAACTATGGCTACACCTTC. It translates to CASSLGGNYGYTF.

This rearrangement joins TRBV6-1 to TRBJ2-3, with unresolved D. Germline V gene sequence: CDR1 MNHNS, CDR2 SASEGT. The V end lost 11 bases, the J end lost 2 bases, and 14 bases lay between the germline ends. The CDR3 consists of 13 residues. The CDR3 spells CASPRPHTDTQYF. CDR3 DNA: TGTGCCTCACCAAGGCCCCACACAGATACGCAGTATTTT.

The CDR3, as DNA: TGTGCCAGCAGTTTAGGTCGCCAGGGCAACTATGGCTACACCTTC. Translating gives CASSLGRQGNYGYTF. This sequence joins TRBV27 and TRBJ1-2; tentatively, D is TRBD1 (5 bases). The CDR3 sequence is 15 residues long. Trimming pared 2 bases from V and 2 bases from J, leaving 12 bases between. Germline CDR1 reads MNHEY; CDR2 reads SMNVEV (reference sequence).

The chain recombines TRBV4-3 with TRBJ2-7; the match to TRBD2 covers 11 bases. The CDR3 is 16 residues long. The ends lost 3 bases at V and 7 bases at J; junction bases unmatched: 11. The germline CDR1 and CDR2 sequences are LGHNA and YSLEER. This chain's CDR3 is CASSHRLAGGPGEQYF. The CDR3 DNA reads TGCGCCAGCAGCCACCGATTAGCGGGGGGGCCCGGGGAGCAGTACTTC.